What follows are 31 T cell receptor beta chains derived from one specimen sequenced in a study of Graves' ophthalmopathy and Graves' hyperthyroidism. Beta-chain TCR CDR3 regions were amplified from RNA transcripts. HTBI primers were used in a first-round RT-PCR, which preceded a second-round multiplex PCR. One entry per CDR3 protein results from TCRdb running MiXCR on the multiplex PCR reads. In the table there are about 240,000 distinct CDR3 sequences, 45% of which are singletons. The sample was peripheral blood. Receptors were obtained from an adult man with Graves' ophthalmopathy.

Regarding this clonotype: The conserved final phenylalanine or tryptophan is absent from the CDR3, which likely points to a read error. The chain employs TRBV10-3 and TRBJ1-5; maybe TRBD1 (5 bases). From germline, CDR1 is ENHRY and CDR2 SYGVKD. V was shortened by 4 bases and J by 0 bases, with 7 bases between the two germline ends. This CDR3 region has 14 residues. The CDR3 coding sequence is TGTGCCATCAGTGCAGGGATTAGCAATCAGCCCCAGCATTCT. The encoded protein is CAISAGISNQPQHS.

Notes on this clonotype: One end of the junction fails to match germline, which may point to a read error. The chain uses TRBV28 and TRBJ1-2, with 10 positions matching TRBD1. CDR1 MDHEN and CDR2 SYDVKM come from the germline V gene. The CDR3 sequence is 13 residues long. In DNA form, the CDR3 reads TGTGCCAGCAGTTTGTACCGGGACAGGGGTTTCTCCTTC. Amino acids: CASSLYRDRGFSF.

The chain couples TRBV4-1 to TRBJ1-2, with 8 bases that match TRBD1. V shed 1 base and J 6 bases; nucleotides not matched to a gene: 13. Germline loops: CDR1 MGHRA, CDR2 YSYEKL. The CDR3 consists of 17 residues. In DNA, the CDR3 is TGCGCCAGCAGCCAAGTAGCCCGGACAGGGAAGGACGATGGCTACACCTTC. It is translated as CASSQVARTGKDDGYTF.

V is TRBV15 and J is TRBJ1-2; D possibly corresponds to TRBD1 (5 bases). Trimming took 5 bases from V and 5 from J, leaving 12 bases between them. The CDR3 is 13 residues long. Germline V lookup: CDR1 LNHNV, CDR2 YYDKDF (reference sequence). The CDR3 is CATSRDSRYGYTF. CDR3 DNA: TGTGCCACCAGCCGCGACAGTCGGTATGGCTACACCTTC.

The table lists this clonotype with many counts. This sequence joins TRBV7-4 and TRBJ1-5; D remains unclear. In germline, CDR1 is SGHVT, CDR2 SQSDAQ. There are 11 residues in the CDR3. Deletions cut 5 bases from V and 4 bases from J, with 3 bases between. The DNA for the CDR3 is TGTGCCAGCAGCCGTAATCAGCCCCAGCATTTT. Translating it yields CASSRNQPQHF. Looking up the rest from reference TRBV7-4 and TRBJ1-5 gives the full variable domain: GAGVSQSPRYKVAKRGRDVALRCDSISGHVTLYWYRQTLGQGSEVLTYSQSDAQRDKSGRPSGRFSAERPERSVSTLKIQRTEQGDSAVYLCASSRNQPQHFGDGTRLSIL.

The J gene is TRBJ1-2, the V gene TRBV28; D perhaps matches TRBD1 (5 bases). V was shortened by 6 bases and J by 1 base, with 12 bases between the two germline ends. Germline V gives CDR1 MDHEN, CDR2 SYDVKM. This CDR3 has 14 amino acids. This chain's CDR3 is CASRPRGVNYGYTF. CDR3 sequence (DNA): TGTGCCAGCAGGCCTCGGGGGGTTAACTATGGCTACACCTTC.

This clonotype was counted at least ten times. This chain uses TRBV19 with TRBJ1-5, with no clear D. The V end lost 5 bases, the J end lost 6 bases, and 14 bases lay between the germline ends. CDR1 LNHDA and CDR2 SQIVND come from the germline V gene (reference sequence). The length of the CDR3 is 14 residues. This CDR3 reads CASSAWGKAQPQHF. DNA for the CDR3: TGTGCCAGTAGTGCATGGGGAAAGGCTCAGCCCCAGCATTTT.

This clonotype came up a few times. The chain recombines TRBV7-3 with TRBJ2-7; weak D call: TRBD1 (7 bases). The V end was cut by 5 bases, the J end by 6 bases, with 17 bases between. The germline gives CDR1 SGHTA, CDR2 FQGTGA. CDR3 length: 14 amino acids. In nucleotides, the CDR3 is TGTGCCAGCAGCCCACGACAGGGACTCGTCGAGCAGTACTTC. This codes for CASSPRQGLVEQYF.

V usage is TRBV11-2 and J usage is TRBJ1-1, with 8 positions matching TRBD1. The germline CDR1 and CDR2 sequences are SGHAT and FQNNGV. The CDR3 runs 14 residues. The V gene end was trimmed by 3 bases and the J gene end by 3 bases; junction bases not matched to a gene: 3. The CDR3 is CASSFLDRDTEAFF. Written as DNA, the CDR3 is TGTGCCAGCAGCTTCCTGGACAGGGACACTGAAGCTTTCTTT.

This clonotype was seen more than once but under ten times. This sequence joins TRBV29-1 and TRBJ1-1; unclear D gene. The CDR3 is 15 amino acids. V was pared by 6 bases and J by 0 bases, with 17 bases between. CDR1 is SQVTM, CDR2 ANQGSEA, per germline. The CDR3: CSVESFGEMNTEAFF. DNA of the CDR3: TGCAGCGTCGAGTCCTTTGGGGAAATGAACACTGAAGCTTTCTTT.

The count of this clonotype is one. The chain has TRBV20-1 and TRBJ2-5; D uncertain. V was cut by 6 bases and J by 3 bases, with 20 bases left in between. Germline CDR1 and CDR2: DFQATT and SNEGSKA (reference sequence). This CDR3 spans 15 amino acids. CDR3 nucleotide sequence: TGCAGTGCGACGCCTTGGGAAACTGTGGAAGAGACCCAGTACTTC. Protein sequence: CSATPWETVEETQYF.

The rearrangement links TRBV12-5 to TRBJ2-7, with a tentative D call TRBD2 (6 bases). The CDR3 loop spans 15 amino acids. In germline, CDR1 is LGHNT, CDR2 FRNRAP. The CDR3 bases are TGTGCCAGCAGTTTATCCGGGGGATTGTCCTACGAGCAGTACTTC. Residues: CASSLSGGLSYEQYF.

J is TRBJ2-7 and V is TRBV6-1; D call uncertain. With 3 bases removed from V and 0 bases from J, the gap between germline ends came to 6 bases. The CDR3 length is 13 residues. Per the germline V gene, CDR1 is MNHNS and CDR2 is SASEGT. This CDR3 is CASSELSSYEQYF. The CDR3 DNA is TGTGCCAGCAGTGAGTTGAGCTCCTACGAGCAGTACTTC.

This clonotype has only a few counts. The chain has TRBV10-3 and TRBJ2-7; D uncertain. The V gene lost 6 bases and the J gene lost 2 bases, with 17 bases spanning the gap. The CDR3 runs 15 residues. Germline CDR1 is ENHRY and CDR2 is SYGVKD. The CDR3 spells CAIRERLTGTYEQYF. CDR3 nucleotide sequence: TGTGCCATCAGGGAGAGATTGACCGGTACCTACGAGCAGTACTTC.

The CDR3: CASSLSSSNQPQHF. The CDR3 DNA reads as TGTGCCAGCAGCTTGTCCAGTAGCAATCAGCCCCAGCATTTT. V and J are TRBV5-6 and TRBJ1-5; D remains unclear. The CDR3 runs to 14 residues. Deletions cut 1 base from V and 0 bases from J, with 5 bases between. CDR1 and CDR2 (germline): SGHDT, YYEEEE.

J is TRBJ1-4 and V is TRBV2, with 8 bases lining up with TRBD1. This CDR3 contains 18 residues. Germline assignment: CDR1 SNHLY and CDR2 FYNNEI. With V trimmed by 7 bases and J by 5 bases, 18 bases remained unmatched. CDR3 bases: TGTGCCAGCACCCGACCCCTTATCACAGGGGGAGAGAATGAAAAACTGTTTTTT. This translates into CASTRPLITGGENEKLFF.

This clonotype was observed a few times. This sequence joins TRBV12-3 or TRBV12-4 and TRBJ2-7, with TRBD2 matching over 7 bases. The CDR3 is 14 residues long. Losses at the gene ends were 5 bases for V and 4 bases for J; bases not matched to a gene: 8. In DNA form, the CDR3 reads TGTGCCAGCAGTAATAAGCGGGGAGGATACGAGCAGTACTTC. Protein product: CASSNKRGGYEQYF.

This clonotype was observed a handful of times. The J gene is TRBJ2-5, the V gene TRBV12-3 or TRBV12-4, with TRBD2 matching 7 bases. The CDR3 has 15 amino acids. J lost 5 bases, V lost 0 bases, and 6 bases had no gene match. In nucleotides, the CDR3 is TGTGCCAGCAGTTTAGCTCAGCGGGGCAAGGAGACCCAGTACTTC. Its protein product is CASSLAQRGKETQYF.

This clonotype has only one observation. V usage is TRBV9 and J usage is TRBJ2-7; D not certain. The germline V gene encodes CDR1 SGDLS and CDR2 YYNGEE. CDR3 size: 13 residues. Deletions cut 2 bases from V and 3 bases from J, with 9 bases between. CDR3 DNA: TGTGCCAGCAGCGTTGCTCCCAACTACGAGCAGTACTTC. Translation gives CASSVAPNYEQYF.

V is TRBV9 and J is TRBJ1-1; perhaps TRBD1 as D (6 bases). V lost 4 bases and J lost 11, with 18 bases in between. CDR3 length equals 13 residues. Germline CDR1 SGDLS, CDR2 YYNGEE. The CDR3 DNA is TGTGCCAGCAGCCAAGGGGGGGTCGAGCGGGCTTTCTTT. Amino acids: CASSQGGVERAFF.

This clonotype was observed a handful of times. The chain links TRBV2 to TRBJ1-4; D remains unclear. The germline V gene has CDR1 SNHLY and CDR2 FYNNEI. The CDR3 is 11 residues long. V shed 7 bases and J shed 10 bases, with 10 bases lying between them. The CDR3 nucleotides are TGTGCCAGCATTCGGGAAGGAAAACTGTTTTTT. This sequence encodes CASIREGKLFF.

The chain employs TRBV7-2 and TRBJ2-2; 9 nucleotides agree with TRBD2. Germline CDR1 reads SGHTA; CDR2 reads FQGNSA. This CDR3 region has 16 residues. The trim removed 6 bases at V and 8 bases at J, leaving 13 bases unmatched. The CDR3 region is CASSVAGAYLWGELFF. The DNA of the CDR3 is TGTGCCAGCAGTGTAGCGGGGGCCTACTTATGGGGGGAGCTGTTTTTT.

This chain uses TRBV19 with TRBJ1-1, with D unresolved. Germline V lookup: CDR1 LNHDA, CDR2 SQIVND (reference sequence). The length of the CDR3 is 11 residues. V lost 3 bases and J lost 8, with 7 bases in between. The CDR3 reads CASSMSGEAFF. CDR3 coding DNA: TGTGCCAGTAGTATGAGCGGGGAAGCTTTCTTT.

The chain uses TRBV6-5 and TRBJ2-5; 8 bases are shared with TRBD1. Germline loops: CDR1 MNHEY, CDR2 SVGAGI. This CDR3 is 14 amino acids long. With 5 bases clipped from V and 13 bases from J, the junction kept 15 bases outside the gene matches. DNA of the CDR3: TGTGCCAGCAGTCCACAGGGGGGACAGTCGCCACCGTACTTC. Amino acid sequence: CASSPQGGQSPPYF.

This clonotype was observed a single time. Germline is not matched at one junction end, which may reflect a read error. The chain carries TRBV10-3 and TRBJ1-2; D not resolved. Germline V gene lookup returns CDR1 ENHRY and CDR2 SYGVKD. The CDR3 spans 14 residues. The CDR3 bases are TGTGCCAGCAGTTACTTGGCACGGAGGGATGGCTACACCTTC. Residues: CASSYLARRDGYTF.

J is TRBJ2-2 and V is TRBV29-1; 7 positions match TRBD1. The CDR3 length is 14 residues. Germline CDR1 and CDR2: SQVTM and ANQGSEA. Germline trimming cut 4 bases from V and 3 bases from J; bases unmatched to any gene: 5. CDR3 nucleotides: TGCAGCGTTGGTCCAACAGGGGACACCGGGGAGCTGTTTTTT. Translating gives CSVGPTGDTGELFF.

The gene calls are TRBV2 and TRBJ1-2, with D possibly matching TRBD1 (5 bases). This CDR3 spans 14 amino acids. Deletions cut 11 bases from V and 3 bases from J, with 19 bases between. Germline assignment: CDR1 SNHLY and CDR2 FYNNEI. The CDR3 DNA follows: TGTGCCGGAAGGGGAGAAGGCGGAGACTATGGCTACACCTTC. Translating it yields CAGRGEGGDYGYTF.

The chain employs TRBV5-1 and TRBJ2-3, with 12 bases aligning to TRBD2. Germline-derived CDR1 and CDR2 are SGHRS and YFSETQ. The CDR3 runs to 17 residues. The J segment lost 0 bases and the V segment lost 4 bases, leaving 6 bases of the junction unmatched. The CDR3 loop is CASSPGLAGVSTDTQYF. The CDR3 bases are TGCGCCAGCAGCCCGGGACTAGCGGGCGTTAGCACAGATACGCAGTATTTT. Together with reference TRBV5-1 and TRBJ2-3, the CDR3 gives the full variable domain: KAGVTQTPRYLIKTRGQQVTLSCSPISGHRSVSWYQQTPGQGLQFLFEYFSETQRNKGNFPGRFSGRQFSNSRSEMNVSTLELGDSALYLCASSPGLAGVSTDTQYFGPGTRLTVL.

V is TRBV5-8 and J is TRBJ1-2; no clear D gene. CDR3 size: 16 residues. CDR1 and CDR2 (germline): SGHTS, YDEGEE. V was shortened by 1 base and J by 0 bases, with 13 bases between the two germline ends. Here the CDR3 DNA reads TGTGCCAGCAGCTTGACCGGACCGACGACTAACTATGGCTACACCTTC. This sequence encodes CASSLTGPTTNYGYTF.

The V gene is TRBV7-2, the J gene TRBJ2-5, with 12 positions matching TRBD1. The ends lost 6 bases at V and 4 bases at J; junction bases unmatched: 6. The CDR3 contains 15 residues. Germline V gene sequence: CDR1 SGHTA, CDR2 FQGNSA. The CDR3 loop is CASSPRDRGLETQYF. For the CDR3, the DNA is TGTGCCAGCAGTCCTCGGGACAGGGGGCTAGAGACCCAGTACTTC.

The rearrangement links TRBV20-1 to TRBJ1-1; a weak D match, TRBD1 (6 bases). Germline CDR1 DFQATT, CDR2 SNEGSKA (reference sequence). V lost 5 bases and J 1 base, leaving 11 bases between the germline ends. CDR3 length: 13 amino acids. CDR3 sequence reads: CSAFPDRNTEAFF. The CDR3 DNA reads TGCAGTGCTTTTCCGGACAGGAACACTGAAGCTTTCTTT.